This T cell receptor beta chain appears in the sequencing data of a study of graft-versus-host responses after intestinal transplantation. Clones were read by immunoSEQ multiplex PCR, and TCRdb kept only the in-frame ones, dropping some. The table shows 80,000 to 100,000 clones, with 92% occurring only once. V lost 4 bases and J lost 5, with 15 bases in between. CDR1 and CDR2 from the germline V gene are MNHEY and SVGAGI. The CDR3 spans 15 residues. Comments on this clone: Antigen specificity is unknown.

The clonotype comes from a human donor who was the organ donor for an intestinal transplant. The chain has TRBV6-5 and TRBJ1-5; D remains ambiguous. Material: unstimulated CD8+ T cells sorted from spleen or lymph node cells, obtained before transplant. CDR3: CASSLSTNRDQPQHF. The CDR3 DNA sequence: TGTGCCAGCAGTTTGTCGACAAATCGAGATCAGCCCCAGCATTTT.